This T cell receptor (beta chain) was profiled in a study of PD-1 blockade in classical Hodgkin lymphoma. The repertoire was sequenced with immunoSEQ multiplex PCR; TCRdb's copy has only in-frame clones and lacks some. The table has around 57,000 clones, approximately 86% seen once; the top ten hold 6.5% to 8.5%. The CDR3 contains 17 residues. V shed 3 bases and J shed 4 bases, with 21 bases lying between them. Per the germline V gene, CDR1 is SGHDT and CDR2 is YYEEEE. The time point is: cycle 4 day 1 (C4D1), after 6 weeks of nivolumab. Following autologous stem cell transplantation, relapse occurred in every patient, and exposure to brentuximab vedotin varied.

The clonotype comes from a human donor with classical Hodgkin lymphoma. J is TRBJ2-3 and V is TRBV5-6, with D maybe TRBD2 (5 bases). The material sequenced was peripheral blood mononuclear cells (PBMCs), taken before the fourth cycle of nivolumab. CDR3 amino acids: CASSSRRLPGNADTQYF. In DNA form, the CDR3 reads TGTGCCAGCAGCTCCAGAAGACTACCCGGTAATGCAGATACGCAGTATTTT.